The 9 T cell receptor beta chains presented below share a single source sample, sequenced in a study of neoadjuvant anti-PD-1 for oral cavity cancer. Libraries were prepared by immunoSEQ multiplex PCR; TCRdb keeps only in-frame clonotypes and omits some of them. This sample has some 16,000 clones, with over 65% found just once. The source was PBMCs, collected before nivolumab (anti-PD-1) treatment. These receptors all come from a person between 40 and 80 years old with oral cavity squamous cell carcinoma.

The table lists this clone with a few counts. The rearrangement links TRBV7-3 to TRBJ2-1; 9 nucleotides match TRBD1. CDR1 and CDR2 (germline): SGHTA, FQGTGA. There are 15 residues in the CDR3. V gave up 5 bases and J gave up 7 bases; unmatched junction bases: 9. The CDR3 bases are TGTGCCAGCAGCCCCGGGACAGGGTTGGGGAATGAGCAGTTCTTC. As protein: CASSPGTGLGNEQFF.

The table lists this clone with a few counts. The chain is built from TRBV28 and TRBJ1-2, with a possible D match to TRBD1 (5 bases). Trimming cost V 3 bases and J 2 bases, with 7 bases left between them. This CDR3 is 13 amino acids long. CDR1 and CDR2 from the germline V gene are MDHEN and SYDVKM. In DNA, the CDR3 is TGTGCCAGCAGTTTGGGGGGGAACTATGGCTACACCTTC. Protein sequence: CASSLGGNYGYTF.

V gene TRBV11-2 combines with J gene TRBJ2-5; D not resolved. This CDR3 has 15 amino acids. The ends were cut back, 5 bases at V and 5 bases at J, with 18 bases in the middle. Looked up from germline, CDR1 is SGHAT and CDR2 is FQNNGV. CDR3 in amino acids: CASSAKAARGETQYF. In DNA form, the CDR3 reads TGTGCCAGCAGCGCAAAGGCGGCGCGAGGTGAGACCCAGTACTTC.

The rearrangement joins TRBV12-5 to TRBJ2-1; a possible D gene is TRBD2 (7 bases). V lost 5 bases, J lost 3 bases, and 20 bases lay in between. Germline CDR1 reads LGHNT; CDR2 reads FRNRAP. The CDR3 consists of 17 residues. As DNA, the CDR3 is TGTGCTAGTGGTGAGGCAGGGGAGGGCACTCTCTACAATGAGCAGTTCTTC. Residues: CASGEAGEGTLYNEQFF.

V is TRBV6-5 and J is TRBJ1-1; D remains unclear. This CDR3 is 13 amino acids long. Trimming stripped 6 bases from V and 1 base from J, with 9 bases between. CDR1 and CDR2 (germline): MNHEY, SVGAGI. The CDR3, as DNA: TGTGCCAGCAGGCCCGGTCCGAACACTGAAGCTTTCTTT. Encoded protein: CASRPGPNTEAFF.

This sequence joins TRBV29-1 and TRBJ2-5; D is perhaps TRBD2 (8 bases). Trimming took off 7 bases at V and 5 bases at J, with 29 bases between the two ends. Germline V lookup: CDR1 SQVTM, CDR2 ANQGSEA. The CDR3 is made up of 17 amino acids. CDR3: CSALRDRPVAGTETQYF. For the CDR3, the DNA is TGCAGCGCACTTCGGGACAGACCCGTAGCGGGAACGGAGACCCAGTACTTC.

The CDR3, as DNA: TGTGCCACGGCGACTAGCCAAAACACAGATACGCAGTATTTT. It specifies CATATSQNTDTQYF. This rearrangement joins TRBV10-3 to TRBJ2-3; TRBD2 matches at 7 bases. The CDR3 sequence is 14 residues long. V was pared by 10 bases and J by 2 bases, with 9 bases of the junction left unmatched. The germline V gene has CDR1 ENHRY and CDR2 SYGVKD.

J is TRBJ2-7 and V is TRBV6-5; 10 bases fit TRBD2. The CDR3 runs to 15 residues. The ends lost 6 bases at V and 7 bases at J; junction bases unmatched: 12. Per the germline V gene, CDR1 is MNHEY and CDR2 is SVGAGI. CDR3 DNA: TGTGCCAGCAGCATGGGGCGAGCGGGAGGGCTGGAGCAGTACTTC. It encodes CASSMGRAGGLEQYF.

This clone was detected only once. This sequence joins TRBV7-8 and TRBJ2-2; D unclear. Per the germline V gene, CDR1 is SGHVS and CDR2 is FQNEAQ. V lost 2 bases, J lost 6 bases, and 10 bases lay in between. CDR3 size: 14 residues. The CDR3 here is CASSLFRMAGELFF. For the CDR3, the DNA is TGTGCCAGCAGCTTATTTCGGATGGCCGGGGAGCTGTTTTTT. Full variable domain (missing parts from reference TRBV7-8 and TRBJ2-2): GAGVSQSPRYKVAKRGQDVALRCDPISGHVSLFWYQQALGQGPEFLTYFQNEAQLDKSGLPSDRFFAERPEGSVSTLKIQRTQQEDSAVYLCASSLFRMAGELFFGEGSRLTVL.